This TCR beta chain was retrieved from a study of regulatory T cells in long-lasting Graves disease. The sample holds a few counts of this clonotype. The CDR3 sequence is 15 residues long. Per germline, CDR1 SGHAT and CDR2 FQNNGV. Between the trimmed V and J ends, which lost 0 bases and 2 bases, there was a span of 8 bases. With iRepertoire HTBI primers and Arm-PCR of CDR3 regions, TCR beta libraries were built. TCRdb itself ran the multiplex PCR reads through MiXCR, one entry per CDR3 protein. The sample comprises 600,000 to 800,000 distinct CDR3 sequences, approximately 31% of which are singletons, and roughly 41% rests with the top ten. Noted time point: persistent/refractory GD, antithyroid drugs over 5 years with positive TRAb. There was RNA extracted from PBMCs, and the TCR library was made from it.

The sample consisted of peripheral blood mononuclear cells (PBMCs), taken when the disease was refractory, from a patient treated with antithyroid drugs. The clonotype was recovered from a female donor with Graves disease. This chain joins TRBV11-2 and TRBJ2-1; the D is unclear. The CDR3, as DNA: TGTGCCAGCAGCTTAGATCTAGGTCCCTACAATGAGCAGTTCTTC. Translation: CASSLDLGPYNEQFF.